Shown below are 10 T cell receptor beta chains from a single sample sequenced in a study of T cells after yellow fever vaccination. TCRdb passed the 5' RACE reads through MiXCR, listing each CDR3 protein once. The repertoire consists of under 55,000 distinct CDR3 sequences, with around 6.7% occurring once and the leading ten covering approximately 25%. Sequenced here: CD8+ T cells not binding an NS4B(214-222) dextramer, sorted from PBMCs, sampled roughly 45 days after the first yellow fever vaccination. The source of these receptors is a man aged 18 to 35 who received the YFV17D yellow fever vaccine.

This clonotype was recorded at least ten times. The chain links TRBV12-3 or TRBV12-4 to TRBJ2-2; the D is unclear. The germline V and J ends were trimmed by 0 bases and 3 bases, with 5 bases remaining between them. CDR3 size: 14 residues. DNA of the CDR3: TGTGCCAGCAGTTTAGCGCCCCACACCGGGGAGCTGTTTTTT. This sequence encodes CASSLAPHTGELFF.

This clonotype was picked up a small number of times. V is TRBV20-1 and J is TRBJ1-3; possibly TRBD1 for D (5 bases). V was clipped by 0 bases and J by 2 bases, with 23 bases between them. The germline CDR1 and CDR2 sequences are DFQATT and SNEGSKA (reference sequence). CDR3 length equals 19 residues. The CDR3 sequence is CSARDETTPGRRAGNTIYF. The CDR3 coding sequence is TGCAGTGCTAGAGATGAGACCACACCGGGACGGCGCGCTGGAAACACCATATATTTT.

Many counts were recorded for this clonotype. This chain joins TRBV20-1 and TRBJ2-3; 8 bases match TRBD1. Germline CDR1 DFQATT, CDR2 SNEGSKA (reference sequence). The trim removed 5 bases at V and 1 base at J, leaving 5 bases unmatched. The CDR3 length is 14 residues. CDR3 sequence (DNA): TGCAGTGCTGAATCGGACAGGGGCACAGATACGCAGTATTTT. Translated: CSAESDRGTDTQYF.

The chain is built from TRBV20-1 and TRBJ2-1; TRBD1 aligns across 8 bases. Unmatched junction bases numbered 5, after V lost 2 bases and J lost 2 bases. The CDR3 consists of 15 residues. Per germline, CDR1 DFQATT and CDR2 SNEGSKA (reference sequence). CDR3 amino acids: CSARRARGPYNEQFF. CDR3 DNA sequence: TGCAGTGCTAGAAGGGCCAGGGGGCCCTACAATGAGCAGTTCTTC.

In its sample, this clonotype was seen many times. The V and J genes are TRBV4-1 and TRBJ2-7, with D uncertain. With 0 bases removed from V and 4 bases from J, the gap between germline ends came to 7 bases. Germline V gene lookup returns CDR1 MGHRA and CDR2 YSYEKL. The CDR3 length is 13 residues. The CDR3 DNA follows: TGCGCCAGCAGCCAAGAATTGAGATACGAGCAGTACGTC. Translation gives CASSQELRYEQYV.

This clonotype came up many times. The chain uses TRBV29-1 and TRBJ2-2; 7 bases match TRBD1. The CDR3 runs 13 residues. The V gene end was trimmed by 7 bases and the J gene end by 2 bases; junction bases not matched to a gene: 4. Per the germline V gene, CDR1 is SQVTM and CDR2 is ANQGSEA. The CDR3 DNA sequence: TGCAGCGCCACAGGGGAAAACACCGGGGAGCTGTTTTTT. Protein: CSATGENTGELFF.

This clonotype was detected a few times. This rearrangement joins TRBV29-1 to TRBJ2-7; D might be TRBD2 (5 bases). The CDR3 is 13 amino acids. From germline, CDR1 is SQVTM and CDR2 ANQGSEA. V lost 0 bases and J lost 5, with 11 bases in between. CDR3: CSVEEELGNEQYF. CDR3 sequence (DNA): TGCAGCGTTGAAGAGGAACTAGGGAACGAGCAGTACTTC.

The chain carries TRBV6-1 and TRBJ1-1; D gene ambiguous. Trimming cost V 4 bases and J 3 bases, with 15 bases left between them. The CDR3 length is 15 residues. Germline assignment: CDR1 MNHNS and CDR2 SASEGT. Written as DNA, the CDR3 is TGTGCCAGCAGTGGGGTGACGTATACCCACACTGAAGCTTTCTTT. Translation gives CASSGVTYTHTEAFF.

In this sample, this clonotype turned up a few times. V usage is TRBV29-1 and J usage is TRBJ2-2; D possibly corresponds to TRBD2 (6 bases). CDR3 length equals 13 residues. Germline assignment: CDR1 SQVTM and CDR2 ANQGSEA. V lost 2 bases to trimming and J lost 7 bases, with 11 bases between them. CDR3 sequence: CSVEWDSGGELFF. The CDR3 region has the DNA TGCAGCGTTGAATGGGACTCAGGCGGGGAGCTGTTTTTT.

A few counts support this clonotype. The CDR3 loop is CASSLGLGETQYF. The DNA for the CDR3 is TGTGCCAGCAGCCTGGGACTTGGAGAGACCCAGTACTTC. V is TRBV27 and J is TRBJ2-5; D may be TRBD2 (6 bases). Looked up from germline, CDR1 is MNHEY and CDR2 is SMNVEV (reference sequence). Trimming took off 6 bases at V and 4 bases at J, with 12 bases between the two ends. CDR3 length equals 13 residues.